The TCR beta chain under discussion was sequenced for a study of OX40 agonist ivuxolimab in advanced cancers. Across the study: An agonistic human IgG2 monoclonal antibody against OX40 (CD134) was given. Those enrolled were about 80% male, with a mean age of about 66 years and ages from 23 to 79. Treatment received earlier with anti-PD-1, anti-PD-L1 or anti-CTLA-4 agents was allowed, and 40% had some. Overall study results and limits: Expanded clones tended on average to be more numerous among CD8+ T cells than CD4+.

Concerning this clone itself: Its antigen is not known.

The method was immunoSEQ multiplex PCR; TCRdb's version includes in-frame clones alone and lacks a portion of them. The sample carries tens of thousands of clones, about 81% recorded once. This CDR3 has 17 amino acids. The V segment lost 1 base and the J segment 2 bases; nucleotides outside the gene matches: 7. Germline V lookup: CDR1 SGHRS, CDR2 YFSETQ. The sample in question was CD4+ or CD8+ T cells sorted from blood, obtained in a trial of the OX40 agonist ivuxolimab. The genes are TRBV5-1 and TRBJ2-5, with 11 nucleotides matching TRBD2. This TCR came from an adult with an advanced solid tumor such as melanoma, head and neck, liver or kidney cancer. As DNA, the CDR3 is TGCGCCAGCAGCTTGTTATTGGGACTAGCGGCACAAGAGACCCAGTACTTC. Translation: CASSLLLGLAAQETQYF.